One and the same sample provided the 12 T cell receptor beta chains below, sequenced in a study of response to subunit inactivated influenza vaccine. Using its own MiXCR run on the RT-PCR reads, TCRdb lists one record per CDR3 protein. The sample contains under 200,000 distinct CDR3 sequences, about 12% of which appear only once. These data also formed part of another study, on T cells expressing NK-cell markers. As reported in that work: The TCR beta cDNA came from 5'RACE template switching with UMIs.

The specimen comprised CD8+ T cells sorted from PBMCs, sampled 11 to 12 days after vaccination. These receptors were taken from a man between 50 and 59 years old who received an inactivated influenza vaccine.

This clonotype showed up just a few times. The gene calls are TRBV27 and TRBJ2-1; TRBD1 aligns across 7 bases. The germline CDR1 and CDR2 sequences are MNHEY and SMNVEV (reference sequence). Trimming cost V 5 bases and J 4 bases; bases outside gene matches: 14. The CDR3 has 17 amino acids. The CDR3 is CASSIVAGTARYNEQFF. The CDR3 DNA sequence: TGTGCCAGCAGTATAGTCGCAGGGACAGCAAGATACAATGAGCAGTTCTTC.

A few counts support this clonotype. The V gene is TRBV20-1, the J gene TRBJ1-1; 7 positions agree with TRBD1. Looked up from germline, CDR1 is DFQATT and CDR2 is SNEGSKA (reference sequence). V lost 2 bases, J lost 8 bases, and 5 bases stayed unmatched. The CDR3 runs to 12 residues. CDR3 DNA sequence: TGCAGTGCTAGAAGGGGACAGAAAGAAGCTTTCTTT. This codes for CSARRGQKEAFF.

This clonotype has only a few counts. The J gene is TRBJ2-7, the V gene TRBV10-3; D gene ambiguous. This CDR3 has 16 residues. Trimming left V 0 bases short and J 0 bases short, with 12 bases between. CDR1 is ENHRY and CDR2 is SYGVKD in the germline V gene. CDR3 bases: TGTGCCATCAGTGAGTCGGTCAGAACCAGCTCCTACGAGCAGTACTTC. It yields the protein CAISESVRTSSYEQYF.

This clonotype was picked up a small number of times. V gene TRBV28 combines with J gene TRBJ1-2; no firm D call. From germline, CDR1 is MDHEN and CDR2 SYDVKM. The CDR3 covers 14 residues. V was shortened by 6 bases and J by 0 bases, with 11 bases between the two germline ends. CDR3 loop: CASSPIESNYGYTF. CDR3 nucleotides: TGTGCCAGCAGCCCAATAGAATCTAACTATGGCTACACCTTC.

This clonotype occurred many times. V and J are TRBV20-1 and TRBJ1-1, with TRBD1 matching over 8 bases. Trimming took 5 bases from V and 4 from J; bases not matched to a gene: 3. The CDR3 loop spans 12 amino acids. The germline CDR1 and CDR2 sequences are DFQATT and SNEGSKA (reference sequence). The CDR3 DNA reads TGCAGTGCTTCGGACAGGGTCACTGAAGCTTTCTTT. The encoded protein is CSASDRVTEAFF.

This clonotype showed up just a few times. The J gene is TRBJ2-7, the V gene TRBV28; D gene unclear. Trimming shortened V by 9 bases and J by 0 bases, and 12 bases separated the two germline ends. The germline V gene encodes CDR1 MDHEN and CDR2 SYDVKM. The CDR3 extends over 13 amino acids. CDR3 sequence: CASCGPYSYEQYF. CDR3 DNA sequence: TGTGCCAGTTGCGGTCCTTACTCCTACGAGCAGTACTTC.

The table lists this clonotype with a few counts. The J gene is TRBJ2-5, the V gene TRBV6-1; 9 nucleotides match TRBD1. V shed 6 bases, J shed 1 base, and the junction held 15 bases outside the gene matches. This CDR3 is built from 18 residues. Germline CDR1 is MNHNS and CDR2 is SASEGT. CDR3 sequence: CASSPSHGTGPIQETQYF. DNA of the CDR3: TGTGCCAGCAGCCCATCCCATGGGACAGGGCCGATCCAAGAGACCCAGTACTTC.

This rearrangement joins TRBV15 to TRBJ1-1; D perhaps matches TRBD1 (5 bases). From germline, CDR1 is LNHNV and CDR2 YYDKDF (reference sequence). Trimming left V 1 base short and J 3 bases short, with 9 bases between. The length of the CDR3 is 14 residues. The CDR3 reads CATSRVGGYTEAFF. The CDR3 DNA sequence: TGTGCCACCAGCAGAGTTGGGGGTTACACTGAAGCTTTCTTT.

This clonotype was counted many times. This rearrangement joins TRBV12-3 or TRBV12-4 to TRBJ2-2; D unclear. This CDR3 has 14 residues. V gave up 6 bases and J gave up 1 base, with 9 bases separating them. CDR3 nucleotide sequence: TGTGCCAGCAGGTTGGACGGGAACACCGGGGAGCTGTTTTTT. The encoded protein is CASRLDGNTGELFF.

In its sample, this clonotype was seen many times. This chain uses TRBV29-1 with TRBJ2-2, with a weak D call TRBD1 (6 bases). Per the germline V gene, CDR1 is SQVTM and CDR2 is ANQGSEA. V shed 7 bases and J shed 1 base, with 19 bases lying between them. This CDR3 contains 16 residues. The CDR3 bases are TGCAGCGCCGACCCCCCGACAGGACAGAACACCGGGGAGCTGTTTTTT. Its translation: CSADPPTGQNTGELFF.

CDR3 coding DNA: TGCAGTGCTGACGCGGACAGCAGCTCCTACAATGAGCAGTTCTTC. This translates into CSADADSSSYNEQFF. The chain links TRBV20-1 to TRBJ2-1; maybe TRBD1 (6 bases). Trimming removed 5 bases at V and 0 bases at J, with 14 bases between. There are 15 residues in the CDR3. Germline V gene data show CDR1 as DFQATT and CDR2 as SNEGSKA (reference sequence).

The rearrangement joins TRBV11-2 to TRBJ1-1; D unresolved. Germline lookup yields CDR1 SGHAT and CDR2 FQNNGV. The V gene lost 3 bases and the J gene lost 0 bases, with 8 bases spanning the gap. The CDR3 runs 14 residues. As DNA, the CDR3 is TGTGCCAGCAGCTTCCTACAGTTGAACACTGAAGCTTTCTTT. This encodes CASSFLQLNTEAFF.